The rows below give T cell receptor beta chains drawn from one sample of a study of cytomegalovirus exposure and HLA in healthy donors. The assay was immunoSEQ multiplex PCR, and TCRdb's table has in-frame clones only and misses some. The table records fewer than 200,000 clones, 80% to 85% of them present only once. Sequencing was performed on PBMCs. The receptors shown here come from a human donor in good health. Each CDR3 is given with its conserved first and last residue. Fields, in order: J gene, V gene, D gene, clone size, CDR3 protein, CDR3 DNA. A D gene is named only where the DNA matches it firmly. Size tells how often a clone was seen (once, few, many) or the class of an expanded clone, and some rows leave it out.

>TRBJ2-3|TRBV2|.|few
CASSAVLSTDTQYF
TGTGCCAGCAGTGCTGTCCTAAGCACAGATACGCAGTATTTT
>TRBJ1-1|TRBV6-4|.|.
CASKGANTEAFF
TGTGCCAGCAAAGGGGCGAACACTGAAGCTTTCTTT
>TRBJ2-2|TRBV5-1|TRBD1|few
CAIKTGTNTGELFF
TGCGCCATTAAGACAGGGACGAACACCGGGGAGCTGTTTTTT
>TRBJ1-3|TRBV18|.|.
CASSPEGAGNTIYF
TGTGCCAGCTCACCAGAGGGGGCTGGAAACACCATATATTTT
>TRBJ1-1|TRBV9|TRBD1|.
CASSGGGLTEAFF
TGTGCCAGCAGTGGAGGGGGCCTTACTGAAGCTTTCTTT
>TRBJ1-5|TRBV27|.|.
CASSRGGQPQHF
TGTGCCAGCAGTCGGGGTGGTCAGCCCCAGCATTTT
>TRBJ2-1|TRBV19|.|.
CASSIEAGKYNEQFF
TGTGCCAGTAGTATAGAGGCAGGAAAATACAATGAGCAGTTCTTC
>TRBJ2-7|TRBV7-6|.|.
CASSHGLGSYEQYF
TGTGCCAGCAGCCATGGACTGGGCTCCTACGAGCAGTACTTC
>TRBJ2-7|TRBV10-3|TRBD1|.
CAISESKPGTGHYEQYF
TGTGCCATCAGTGAGTCCAAACCCGGGACAGGGCACTACGAGCAGTACTTC
>TRBJ2-3|TRBV6-1|.|.
CASRDRERDTQYF
TGTGCCAGCCGGGACCGGGAGCGGGATACGCAGTATTTT
>TRBJ1-1|TRBV5-6|.|.
CASSPGGAEAFF
TGTGCCAGCAGCCCCGGGGGGGCTGAAGCTTTCTTT